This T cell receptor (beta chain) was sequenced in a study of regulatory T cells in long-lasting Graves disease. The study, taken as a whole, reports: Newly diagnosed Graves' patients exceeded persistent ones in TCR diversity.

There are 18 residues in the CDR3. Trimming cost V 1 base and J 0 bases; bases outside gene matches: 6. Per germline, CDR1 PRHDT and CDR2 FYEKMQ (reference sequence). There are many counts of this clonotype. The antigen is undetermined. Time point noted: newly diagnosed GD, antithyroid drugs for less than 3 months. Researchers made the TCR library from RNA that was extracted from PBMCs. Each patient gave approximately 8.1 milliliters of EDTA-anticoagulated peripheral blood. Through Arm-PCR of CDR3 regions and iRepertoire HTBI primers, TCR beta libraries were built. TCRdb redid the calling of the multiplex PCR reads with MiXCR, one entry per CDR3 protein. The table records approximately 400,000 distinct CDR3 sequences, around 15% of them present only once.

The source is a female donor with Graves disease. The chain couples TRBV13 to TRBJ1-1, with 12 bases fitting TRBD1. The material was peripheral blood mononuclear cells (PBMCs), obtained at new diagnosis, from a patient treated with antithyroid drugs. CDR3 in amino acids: CASSLAWDRGPLNTEAFF. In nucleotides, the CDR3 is TGTGCCAGCAGCTTAGCCTGGGACAGGGGGCCTCTGAACACTGAAGCTTTCTTT.